The source of this TCR beta chain is a study of shared clonotypes between healthy human individuals. As for the study in general: Samples came from two female and a few male donors aged 18 to 49. Each donor's CD8 memory used one plate, CD8 naive two, each CD4 subset three. Broader study findings: Memory subsets generally showed smaller estimated richness than naive subsets did.

Only one count was recorded for this clone. Its target is not known. This CDR3 is 15 amino acids long. Original data processing: ImmunoSEQ gave junction-only sequences without quality scores, so filtering differed. Using immunoSEQ multiplex PCR, the repertoire was profiled, and TCRdb retains in-frame clones only, with some absent. From that table come the V and J calls and clone size; the DNA was used to work out D and trimming. The data hold over a million clones, with 70% to 80% observed a single time. This sequence originates from a man between 18 and 29 years old in good health. Sample: memory CD4+ T cells sorted from blood. Subset defined: CD45RA-negative fraction. V and J are TRBV21-1 and TRBJ1-3; TRBD1, the table's D call, lacks a check against the DNA. TRBV21-1 is marked as a pseudogene. CDR3 loop: CASTRLRACGNTIYF. In DNA, the CDR3 is TGTGCCAGCACGCGACTCAGGGCGTGCGGAAACACCATATATTTT.